This T cell receptor beta chain was sequenced during a study of CD8 T cells in Susac syndrome. Findings of the study overall: Clonal expansion was not observed in the Susac syndrome CD4+ T cell repertoires.

Random-hexamer reverse transcription was applied to about 0.5 to 1 ug RNA. TCRdb itself ran the immunoSEQ multiplex PCR reads through MiXCR, one entry per CDR3 protein. The data hold approximately 210,000 distinct CDR3 sequences, with about 94% observed a single time. Comment on this clonotype: The antigen remains undetermined.

The CDR3 has 14 residues. CDR1 SGHRS and CDR2 YFSETQ come from the germline V gene. Unmatched junction bases numbered 8, after V lost 3 bases and J lost 6 bases. The TCR sequence derives from a human donor with Susac syndrome. Sequenced input: CD4+ T cells from PBMCs. V gene TRBV5-1 combines with J gene TRBJ1-2; 7 bases are shared with TRBD1. CDR3: CASSSDRVRNGYTF. The CDR3, as DNA: TGCGCCAGCAGCTCCGACAGGGTACGGAATGGCTACACCTTC.